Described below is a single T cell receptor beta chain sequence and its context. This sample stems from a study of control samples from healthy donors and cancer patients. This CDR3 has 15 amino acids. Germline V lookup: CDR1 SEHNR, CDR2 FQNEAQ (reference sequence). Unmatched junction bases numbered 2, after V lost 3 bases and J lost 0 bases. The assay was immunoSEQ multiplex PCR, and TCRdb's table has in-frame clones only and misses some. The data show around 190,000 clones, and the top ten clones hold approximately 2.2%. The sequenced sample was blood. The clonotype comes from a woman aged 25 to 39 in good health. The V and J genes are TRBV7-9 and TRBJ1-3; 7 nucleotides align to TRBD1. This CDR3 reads CASSFGQDSGNTIYF. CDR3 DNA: TGTGCCAGCAGCTTCGGACAGGACTCTGGAAACACCATATATTTT.